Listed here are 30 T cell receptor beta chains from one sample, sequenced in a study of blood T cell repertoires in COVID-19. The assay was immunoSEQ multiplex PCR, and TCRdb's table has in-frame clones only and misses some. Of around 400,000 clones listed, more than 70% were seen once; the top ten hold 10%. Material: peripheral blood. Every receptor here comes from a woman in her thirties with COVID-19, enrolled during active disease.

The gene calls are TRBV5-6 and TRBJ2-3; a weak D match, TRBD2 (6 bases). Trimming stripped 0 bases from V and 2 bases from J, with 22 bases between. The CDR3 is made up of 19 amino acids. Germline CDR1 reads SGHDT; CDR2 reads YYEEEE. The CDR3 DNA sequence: TGTGCCAGCAGCTTGGACCCGGGACTCTACTCCAGGGACACAGATACGCAGTATTTT. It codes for CASSLDPGLYSRDTDTQYF.

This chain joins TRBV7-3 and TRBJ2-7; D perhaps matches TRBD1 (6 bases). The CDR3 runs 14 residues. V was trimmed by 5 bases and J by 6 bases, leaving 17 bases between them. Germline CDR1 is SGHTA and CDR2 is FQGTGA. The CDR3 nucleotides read TGTGCCAGCAGCCCGAACCTGGACAGCCCCGAGCAGTACTTC. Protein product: CASSPNLDSPEQYF.

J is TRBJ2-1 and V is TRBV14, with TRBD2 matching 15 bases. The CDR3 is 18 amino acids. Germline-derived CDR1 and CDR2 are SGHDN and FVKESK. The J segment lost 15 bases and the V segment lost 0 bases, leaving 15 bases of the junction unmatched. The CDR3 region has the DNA TGTGCCAGCAGCCAAGACTGGCGGACTAGCGGGAGGGCCCAAGAATGGTTCTTC. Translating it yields CASSQDWRTSGRAQEWFF.

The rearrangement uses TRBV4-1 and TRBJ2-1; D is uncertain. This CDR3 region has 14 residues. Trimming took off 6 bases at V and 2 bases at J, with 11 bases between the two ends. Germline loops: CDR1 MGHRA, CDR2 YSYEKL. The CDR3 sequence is CASSPYQAYNEQFF. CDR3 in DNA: TGCGCCAGCAGTCCATACCAGGCCTACAATGAGCAGTTCTTC.

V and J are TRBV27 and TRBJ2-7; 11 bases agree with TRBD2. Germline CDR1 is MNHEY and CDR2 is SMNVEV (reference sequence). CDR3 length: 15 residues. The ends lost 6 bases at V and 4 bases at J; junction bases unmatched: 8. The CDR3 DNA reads TGTGCCAGCAGAAGTACTAGCGGGAGTGGTTACGAGCAGTACTTC. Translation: CASRSTSGSGYEQYF.

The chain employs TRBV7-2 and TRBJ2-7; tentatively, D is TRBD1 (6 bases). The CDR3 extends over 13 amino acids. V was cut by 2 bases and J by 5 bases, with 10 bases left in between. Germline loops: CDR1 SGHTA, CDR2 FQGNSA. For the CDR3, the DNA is TGTGCCAGCAGCTTAAACAGGGAAAACGAGCAGTACTTC. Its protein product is CASSLNRENEQYF.

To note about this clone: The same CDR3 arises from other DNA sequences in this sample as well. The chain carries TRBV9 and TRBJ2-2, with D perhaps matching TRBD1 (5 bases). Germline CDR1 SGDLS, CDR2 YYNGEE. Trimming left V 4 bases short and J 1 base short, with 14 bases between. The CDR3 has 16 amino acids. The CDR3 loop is CASSPRGQGNTGELFF. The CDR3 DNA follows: TGTGCCAGCAGCCCCCGTGGGCAGGGGAACACCGGGGAGCTGTTTTTT.

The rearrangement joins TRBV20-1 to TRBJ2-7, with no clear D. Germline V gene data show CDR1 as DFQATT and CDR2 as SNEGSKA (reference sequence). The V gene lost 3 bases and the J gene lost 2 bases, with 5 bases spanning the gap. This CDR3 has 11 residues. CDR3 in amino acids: CSASLAYEQYF. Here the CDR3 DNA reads TGCAGTGCTAGCCTAGCCTACGAGCAGTACTTC.

This chain's CDR3 is CASSFNSYTYEQYF. In nucleotides, the CDR3 is TGTGCCAGCAGTTTTAACTCTTATACCTACGAGCAGTACTTC. The chain is built from TRBV28 and TRBJ2-7; D not resolved. The germline V gene has CDR1 MDHEN and CDR2 SYDVKM. The CDR3 is made up of 14 amino acids. V lost 3 bases, J lost 2 bases, and 11 bases lay in between.

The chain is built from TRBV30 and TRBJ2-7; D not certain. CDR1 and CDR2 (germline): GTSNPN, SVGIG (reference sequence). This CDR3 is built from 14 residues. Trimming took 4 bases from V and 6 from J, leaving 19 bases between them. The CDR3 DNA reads TGTGCCTGGAACCCCTTCCCGTTCCCCGGCGAGCAGTACTTC. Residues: CAWNPFPFPGEQYF. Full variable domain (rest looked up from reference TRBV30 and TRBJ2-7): SQTIHQWPATLVQPVGSPLSLECTVEGTSNPNLYWYRQAAGRGLQLLFYSVGIGQISSEVPQNLSASRPQDRQFILSSKKLLLSDSGFYLCAWNPFPFPGEQYFGPGTRLTVT.

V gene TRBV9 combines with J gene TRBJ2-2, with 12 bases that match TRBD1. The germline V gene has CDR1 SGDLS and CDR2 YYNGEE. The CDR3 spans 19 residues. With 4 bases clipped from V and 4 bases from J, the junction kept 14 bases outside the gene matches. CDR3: CASSPLLGGGQGATGELFF. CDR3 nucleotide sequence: TGTGCCAGCAGCCCCCTCTTGGGGGGGGGACAGGGGGCCACCGGGGAGCTGTTTTTT.

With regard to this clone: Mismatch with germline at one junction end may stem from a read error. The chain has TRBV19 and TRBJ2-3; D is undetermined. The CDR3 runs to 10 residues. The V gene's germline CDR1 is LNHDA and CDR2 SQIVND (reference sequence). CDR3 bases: TGTGCCACTAGTGCGGATACGCAGTATTTT. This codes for CATSADTQYF.

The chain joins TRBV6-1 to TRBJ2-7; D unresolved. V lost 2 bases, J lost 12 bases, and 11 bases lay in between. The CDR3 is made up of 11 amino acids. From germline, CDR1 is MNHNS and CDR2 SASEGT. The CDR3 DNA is TGTGCCAGCAGTGAATTGGTGACTTTGTACTTC. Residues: CASSELVTLYF.

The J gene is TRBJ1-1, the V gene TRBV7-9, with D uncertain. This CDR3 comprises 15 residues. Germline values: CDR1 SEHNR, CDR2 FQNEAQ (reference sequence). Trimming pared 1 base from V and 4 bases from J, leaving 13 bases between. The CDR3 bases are TGTGCCAGCAGCTTAGGGACGGCTGGACTCACTGAAGCTTTCTTT. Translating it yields CASSLGTAGLTEAFF.

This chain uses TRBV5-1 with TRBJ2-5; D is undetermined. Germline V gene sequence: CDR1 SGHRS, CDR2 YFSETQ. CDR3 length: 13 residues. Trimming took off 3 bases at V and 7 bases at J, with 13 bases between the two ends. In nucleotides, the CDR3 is TGCGCCAGCAGCTCGGAGAGCCGAGGGACCCAGTACTTC. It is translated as CASSSESRGTQYF.

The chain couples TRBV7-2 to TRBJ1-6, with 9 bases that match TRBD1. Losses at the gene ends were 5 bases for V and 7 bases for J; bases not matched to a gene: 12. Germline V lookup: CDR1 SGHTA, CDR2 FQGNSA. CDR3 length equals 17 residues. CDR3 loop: CASSPDGGQGNNSPLHF. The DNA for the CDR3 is TGTGCCAGCAGCCCCGATGGGGGACAGGGAAACAATTCACCCCTCCACTTT.

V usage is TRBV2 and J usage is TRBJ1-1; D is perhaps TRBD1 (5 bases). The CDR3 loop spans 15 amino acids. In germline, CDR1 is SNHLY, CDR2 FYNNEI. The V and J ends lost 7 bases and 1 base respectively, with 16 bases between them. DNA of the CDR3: TGTGCCAGCACCGAACCGGGGGGGAAGAACACTGAAGCTTTCTTT. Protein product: CASTEPGGKNTEAFF.

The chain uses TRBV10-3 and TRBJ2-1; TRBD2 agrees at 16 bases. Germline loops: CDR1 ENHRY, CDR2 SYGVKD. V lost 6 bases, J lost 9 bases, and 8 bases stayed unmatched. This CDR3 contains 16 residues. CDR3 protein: CAISSGLAGGGAEQFF. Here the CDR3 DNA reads TGTGCCATCAGCTCGGGACTAGCGGGAGGGGGGGCTGAGCAGTTCTTC.

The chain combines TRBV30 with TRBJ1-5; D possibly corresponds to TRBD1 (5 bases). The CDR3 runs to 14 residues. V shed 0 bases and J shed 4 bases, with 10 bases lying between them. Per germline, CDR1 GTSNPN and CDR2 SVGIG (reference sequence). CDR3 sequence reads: CAWSVAGRNQPQHF. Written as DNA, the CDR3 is TGTGCCTGGAGTGTAGCAGGGAGGAATCAGCCCCAGCATTTT.

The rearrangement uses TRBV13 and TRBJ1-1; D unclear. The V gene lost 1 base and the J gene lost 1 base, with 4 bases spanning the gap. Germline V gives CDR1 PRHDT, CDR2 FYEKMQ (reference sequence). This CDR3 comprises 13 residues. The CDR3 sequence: CASSLARNTEAFF. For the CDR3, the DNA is TGTGCCAGCAGCTTAGCCCGGAACACTGAAGCTTTCTTT.

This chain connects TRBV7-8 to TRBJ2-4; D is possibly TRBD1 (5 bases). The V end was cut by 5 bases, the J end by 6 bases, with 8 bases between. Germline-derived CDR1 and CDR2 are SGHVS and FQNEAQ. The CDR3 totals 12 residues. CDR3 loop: CASSPGRNIQYF. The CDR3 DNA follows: TGTGCCAGCAGCCCAGGGCGAAACATTCAGTACTTC.

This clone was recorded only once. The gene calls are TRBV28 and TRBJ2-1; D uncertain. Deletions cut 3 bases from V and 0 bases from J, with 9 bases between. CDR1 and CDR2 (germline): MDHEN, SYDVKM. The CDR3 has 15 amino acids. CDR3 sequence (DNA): TGTGCCAGCAGTTTTGGATGGAGCTCCTACAATGAGCAGTTCTTC. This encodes CASSFGWSSYNEQFF.

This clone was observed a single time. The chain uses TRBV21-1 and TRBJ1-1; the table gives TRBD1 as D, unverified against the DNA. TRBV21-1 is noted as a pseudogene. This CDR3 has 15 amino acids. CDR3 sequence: CASSKEQGSYTEAFF. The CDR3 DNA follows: TGTGCCAGCAGCAAAGAGCAGGGCTCGTACACTGAAGCTTTCTTT.

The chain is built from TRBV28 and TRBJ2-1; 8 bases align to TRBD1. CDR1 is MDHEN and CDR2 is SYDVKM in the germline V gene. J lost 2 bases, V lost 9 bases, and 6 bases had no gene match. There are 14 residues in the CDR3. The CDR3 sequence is CARAGQGPYNEQFF. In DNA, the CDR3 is TGTGCCAGAGCCGGACAGGGCCCCTACAATGAGCAGTTCTTC.

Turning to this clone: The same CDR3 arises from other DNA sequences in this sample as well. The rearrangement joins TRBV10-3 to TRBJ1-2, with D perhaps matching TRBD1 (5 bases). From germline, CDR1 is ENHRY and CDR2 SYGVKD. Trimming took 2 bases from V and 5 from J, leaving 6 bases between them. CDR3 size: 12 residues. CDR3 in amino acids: CAISETGYGYTF. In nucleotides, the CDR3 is TGTGCCATCAGTGAGACAGGTTATGGCTACACCTTC.

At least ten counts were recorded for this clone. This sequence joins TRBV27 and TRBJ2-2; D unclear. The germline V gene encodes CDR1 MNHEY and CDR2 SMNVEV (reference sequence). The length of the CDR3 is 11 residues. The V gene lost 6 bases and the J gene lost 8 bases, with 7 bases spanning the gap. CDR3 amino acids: CASRESGELFF. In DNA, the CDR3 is TGTGCCAGCAGGGAGTCAGGGGAGCTGTTTTTT.

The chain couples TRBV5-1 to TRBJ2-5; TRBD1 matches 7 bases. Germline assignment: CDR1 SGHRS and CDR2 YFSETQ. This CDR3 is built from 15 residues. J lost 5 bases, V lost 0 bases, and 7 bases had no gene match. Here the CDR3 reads CASSLGAGGLETQYF. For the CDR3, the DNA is TGCGCCAGCAGCTTGGGGGCAGGGGGTCTGGAGACCCAGTACTTC.

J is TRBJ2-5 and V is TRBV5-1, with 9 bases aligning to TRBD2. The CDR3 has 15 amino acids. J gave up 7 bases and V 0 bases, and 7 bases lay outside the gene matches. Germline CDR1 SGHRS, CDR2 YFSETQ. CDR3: CASSLEASGTRTQYF. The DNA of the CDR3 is TGCGCCAGCAGCTTGGAGGCTAGCGGGACAAGGACCCAGTACTTC.

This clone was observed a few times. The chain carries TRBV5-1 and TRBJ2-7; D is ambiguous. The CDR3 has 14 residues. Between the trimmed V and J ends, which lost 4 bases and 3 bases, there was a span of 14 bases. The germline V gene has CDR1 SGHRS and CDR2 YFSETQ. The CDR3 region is CASSPLPGRYEQYF. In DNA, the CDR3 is TGCGCCAGCAGCCCCTTGCCCGGTCGCTACGAGCAGTACTTC.

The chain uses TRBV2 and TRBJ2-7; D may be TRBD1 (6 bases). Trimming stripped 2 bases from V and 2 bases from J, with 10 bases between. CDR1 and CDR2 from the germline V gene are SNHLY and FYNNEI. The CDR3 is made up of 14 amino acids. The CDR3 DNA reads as TGTGCCAGCAGTGAATTGGGGGCCACCTACGAGCAGTACTTC. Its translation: CASSELGATYEQYF. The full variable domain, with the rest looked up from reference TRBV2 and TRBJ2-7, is EPEVTQTPSHQVTQMGQEVILRCVPISNHLYFYWYRQILGQKVEFLVSFYNNEISEKSEIFDDQFSVERPDGSNFTLKIRSTKLEDSAMYFCASSELGATYEQYFGPGTRLTVT.